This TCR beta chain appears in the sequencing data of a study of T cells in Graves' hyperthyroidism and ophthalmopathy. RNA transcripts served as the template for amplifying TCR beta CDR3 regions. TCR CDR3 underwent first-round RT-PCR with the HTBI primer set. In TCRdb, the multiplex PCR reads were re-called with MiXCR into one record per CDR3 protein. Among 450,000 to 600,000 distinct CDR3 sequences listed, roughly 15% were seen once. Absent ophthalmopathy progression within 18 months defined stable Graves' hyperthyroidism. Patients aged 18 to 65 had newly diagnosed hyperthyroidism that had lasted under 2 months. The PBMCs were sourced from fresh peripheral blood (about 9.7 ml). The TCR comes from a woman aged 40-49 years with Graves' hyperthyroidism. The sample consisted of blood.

CDR3 nucleotides: TGTGCCAGCAGTTTTTTAGCGGGAGGAGGGGATCAGCCCCAGCATTTT. It codes for CASSFLAGGGDQPQHF. The V gene is TRBV28, the J gene TRBJ1-5; perhaps TRBD1 as D (5 bases). The germline gives CDR1 MDHEN, CDR2 SYDVKM. This CDR3 spans 16 amino acids. With 3 bases removed from V and 5 bases from J, the gap between germline ends came to 17 bases. Combining the CDR3 with reference TRBV28 and TRBJ1-5 gives the whole variable domain DVKVTQSSRYLVKRTGEKVFLECVQDMDHENMFWYRQDPGLGLRLIYFSYDVKMKEKGDIPEGYSVSREKKERFSLILESASTNQTSMYLCASSFLAGGGDQPQHFGDGTRLSIL.